This note documents a single T cell receptor (beta chain) sequence. This sample is part of a study of blood T cell repertoires in COVID-19. The table came from immunoSEQ multiplex PCR; TCRdb's copy has only in-frame clones and leaves some out. The sample includes 60,000 to 85,000 clones, about four fifths of them seen just once. CDR1 is GTSNPN and CDR2 is SVGIG in the germline V gene (reference sequence). The CDR3 contains 15 residues. Trimming shortened V by 2 bases and J by 3 bases, and 14 bases separated the two germline ends. The specimen was peripheral blood. The TCR was taken from a man in his sixties or seventies who had recovered from COVID-19. The chain has TRBV30 and TRBJ1-5; perhaps TRBD1 as D (6 bases). CDR3 bases: TGTGCCTGGAGTACCAGGGGTTCTTTCAATCAGCCCCAGCATTTT. Amino acids: CAWSTRGSFNQPQHF.